These 14 T cell receptor beta chains came from one sample sequenced in a study of T-cell memory formation after mild COVID-19. TCRdb re-derived calls from the 5' RACE reads in MiXCR, one entry per CDR3 protein. This sample has about 610,000 distinct CDR3 sequences, with 17% found just once. Sample: PBMCs or a T cell subset sorted from them (not recorded which). The receptors stem from an adult woman who had mild COVID-19 (a few samples of this study predate the infection). Cell type and time point are not known.

The chain recombines TRBV20-1 with TRBJ2-7; TRBD2 matches at 7 bases. The V gene end was trimmed by 1 base and the J gene end by 3 bases; junction bases not matched to a gene: 6. The germline V gene has CDR1 DFQATT and CDR2 SNEGSKA (reference sequence). This CDR3 is built from 14 residues. The CDR3: CSARAGGGYYEQYF. CDR3 bases: TGCAGTGCTAGAGCGGGAGGAGGATACTACGAGCAGTACTTC.

J is TRBJ2-7 and V is TRBV20-1; 10 bases agree with TRBD1. Germline V gene lookup returns CDR1 DFQATT and CDR2 SNEGSKA (reference sequence). The CDR3 consists of 14 residues. V shed 3 bases, J shed 3 bases, and the junction held 5 bases outside the gene matches. The CDR3 region is CSASRRDRGYEQYF. The CDR3 nucleotides are TGCAGTGCTAGTAGGCGGGACAGGGGCTACGAGCAGTACTTC.

CDR3 nucleotides: TGTGCCAGCAGCCACCTCGGACTAGCGGGAACCTCCTACGAGCAGTACTTC. Its translation is CASSHLGLAGTSYEQYF. The chain couples TRBV3-1 to TRBJ2-7, with 12 bases that match TRBD2. V lost 3 bases to trimming and J lost 0 bases; unmatched junction nucleotides: 6. CDR3 length: 17 residues. CDR1 and CDR2 from the germline V gene are LGHDT and YNNKEL (reference sequence).

This clonotype appeared a few times. This chain connects TRBV5-1 to TRBJ2-3; 10 bases are a match to TRBD2. The germline CDR1 and CDR2 sequences are SGHRS and YFSETQ. CDR3 length equals 16 residues. Trimming at V came to 3 bases and at J to 1 base, leaving 5 bases not matched to a gene. Here the CDR3 DNA reads TGCGCCAGCAGCTCCTTCCTAGCGGGAGGCACAGATACGCAGTATTTT. Translation: CASSSFLAGGTDTQYF.

The V and J genes are TRBV24-1 and TRBJ1-5, with a tentative D call TRBD1 (5 bases). Germline-derived CDR1 and CDR2 are KGHDR and SFDVKD. CDR3 size: 14 residues. The ends were cut back, 5 bases at V and 3 bases at J, with 10 bases in the middle. CDR3 residues: CATSVQGYNQPQHF. In DNA, the CDR3 is TGTGCCACCAGTGTTCAGGGTTACAATCAGCCCCAGCATTTT.

This clonotype was detected only a few times. J is TRBJ2-7 and V is TRBV7-2; TRBD2 matches at 7 bases. The germline gives CDR1 SGHTA, CDR2 FQGNSA. V lost 4 bases, J lost 4 bases, and 10 bases stayed unmatched. The CDR3 extends over 15 amino acids. CDR3 sequence: CASSSVGGGRYEQYF. CDR3 nucleotides: TGTGCCAGCAGCTCGGTCGGGGGAGGGAGATACGAGCAGTACTTC.

This clonotype was counted only a few times. CDR3 nucleotides: TGCGCCAGCAGCTTGAAATTACAGTATACCTACAATGAGCAGTTCTTC. Its protein product is CASSLKLQYTYNEQFF. This sequence joins TRBV5-1 and TRBJ2-1, with D unresolved. Germline V gives CDR1 SGHRS, CDR2 YFSETQ. The ends were cut back, 1 base at V and 2 bases at J, with 13 bases in the middle. The CDR3 runs to 16 residues. The entire variable domain, with the rest obtained from reference TRBV5-1 and TRBJ2-1, is as follows: KAGVTQTPRYLIKTRGQQVTLSCSPISGHRSVSWYQQTPGQGLQFLFEYFSETQRNKGNFPGRFSGRQFSNSRSEMNVSTLELGDSALYLCASSLKLQYTYNEQFFGPGTRLTVL.

Only a few counts were recorded for this clonotype. The J gene is TRBJ2-4, the V gene TRBV7-9, with a weak D call TRBD2 (5 bases). The length of the CDR3 is 12 residues. The germline V gene encodes CDR1 SEHNR and CDR2 FQNEAQ (reference sequence). V gave up 1 base and J gave up 16 bases, with 14 bases separating them. Here the CDR3 reads CASSLVPSSIYF. The CDR3, as DNA: TGTGCCAGCAGCTTAGTTCCGTCTAGCATATACTTC.

This clonotype was seen many times. The chain joins TRBV5-1 to TRBJ2-5; 9 bases agree with TRBD2. The germline CDR1 and CDR2 sequences are SGHRS and YFSETQ. The CDR3 is 14 residues long. V trimming: 4 bases; J trimming: 6 bases; junction bases outside the gene matches: 7. DNA of the CDR3: TGCGCCAGCAGCCCCCAGAGCGGGGGGAAGACCCAGTACTTC. Protein: CASSPQSGGKTQYF.

This clonotype occurred a few times. The rearrangement links TRBV20-1 to TRBJ2-6; 7 bases are a match to TRBD1. Germline CDR1 reads DFQATT; CDR2 reads SNEGSKA (reference sequence). The V and J ends lost 5 bases and 0 bases, in that order; junction bases with no gene match: 4. The CDR3 is made up of 15 amino acids. DNA for the CDR3: TGCAGTGCTCAGACAGGGTCCTCTGGGGCCAACGTCCTGACTTTC. Translated: CSAQTGSSGANVLTF.

The CDR3 DNA follows: TGCGCCAGCAGCGTGGACAGCATGAACACCGGGGAGCTGTTTTTT. It yields the protein CASSVDSMNTGELFF. The chain recombines TRBV5-1 with TRBJ2-2, with D perhaps matching TRBD1 (6 bases). Germline V gene data show CDR1 as SGHRS and CDR2 as YFSETQ. Trimming took off 4 bases at V and 1 base at J, with 11 bases between the two ends. The CDR3 length is 15 residues.

This rearrangement joins TRBV5-1 to TRBJ2-3, with a possible D match to TRBD2 (6 bases). The CDR3 extends over 15 amino acids. Germline V gene sequence: CDR1 SGHRS, CDR2 YFSETQ. Trimming pared 4 bases from V and 5 bases from J, leaving 17 bases between. In nucleotides, the CDR3 is TGCGCCAGCAGCCCCCCGGTCACGGGGGTAGATACGCAGTATTTT. Amino acids: CASSPPVTGVDTQYF.

This clonotype came up many times. The rearrangement joins TRBV7-8 to TRBJ2-5; perhaps TRBD1 as D (6 bases). Trimming took off 7 bases at V and 5 bases at J, with 29 bases between the two ends. The CDR3 is 18 residues long. CDR1 and CDR2 from the germline V gene are SGHVS and FQNEAQ. The CDR3 loop is CASIHPLVRGRVGETQYF. The CDR3 DNA is TGTGCCAGCATCCATCCTCTTGTCAGGGGAAGAGTGGGGGAGACCCAGTACTTC.

This clonotype occurred a few times. The chain uses TRBV6-2 or TRBV6-3 and TRBJ2-1; 10 bases map to TRBD2. V lost 2 bases, J lost 9 bases, and 7 bases stayed unmatched. This CDR3 contains 15 residues. The germline gives CDR1 MNHEY, CDR2 SVGEGT. The CDR3 reads CASSYPAGGNREQFF. For the CDR3, the DNA is TGTGCCAGCAGTTACCCAGCGGGGGGGAATCGTGAGCAGTTCTTC.